This TCR beta chain was retrieved from a study of blood T cell repertoires in COVID-19. CDR1 and CDR2 from the germline V gene are MGHDK and SYGVNS. This CDR3 is 15 amino acids long. V lost 3 bases to trimming and J lost 5 bases; unmatched junction nucleotides: 4. Study members were between about 18 and 100 years old and lived in some 26 US regions. Cohort placement rested on clinical history that participants reported themselves. In the source study's methods: The authors estimated nucleated cell counts from reference gene primer amplification. Sequencing used immunoSEQ multiplex PCR; TCRdb keeps in-frame clones, though not all of them. D and trimming come from the DNA, and the V and J calls and clone size come from that table. The table shows about 430,000 clones, with approximately 90% occurring only once.

The sequenced sample was PBMCs or T cells enriched from blood (not recorded which). This chain joins TRBV25-1 and TRBJ1-5; 10 bases match TRBD1. The receptor's source is a woman aged 30 to 39 with acute COVID-19. This chain's CDR3 is CASSDDRGHHQPQHF. CDR3 in DNA: TGTGCCAGCAGTGACGACAGGGGGCACCATCAGCCCCAGCATTTT.